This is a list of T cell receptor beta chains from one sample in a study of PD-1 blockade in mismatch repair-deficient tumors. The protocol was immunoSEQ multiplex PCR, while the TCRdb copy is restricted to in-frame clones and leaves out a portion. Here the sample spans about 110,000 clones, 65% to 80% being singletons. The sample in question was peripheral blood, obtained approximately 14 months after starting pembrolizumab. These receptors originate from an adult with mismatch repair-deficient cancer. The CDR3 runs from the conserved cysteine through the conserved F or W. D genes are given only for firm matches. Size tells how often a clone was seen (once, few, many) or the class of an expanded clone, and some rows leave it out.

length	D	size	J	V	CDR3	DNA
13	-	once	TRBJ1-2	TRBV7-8	CASSLLSAYGYTF	TGTGCCAGCAGCTTATTGTCAGCATATGGCTACACCTTC
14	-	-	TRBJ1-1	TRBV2	CASSETWGYTEAFF	TGTGCCAGCAGTGAAACGTGGGGGTACACTGAAGCTTTCTTT
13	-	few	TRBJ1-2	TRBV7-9	CASLSLGARGYTF	TGTGCCAGCCTGTCACTCGGGGCTCGTGGCTACACCTTC
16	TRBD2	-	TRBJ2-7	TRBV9	CASSVAPLAGTYEQYF	TGTGCCAGCAGCGTTGCCCCTCTAGCGGGAACCTACGAGCAGTACTTC
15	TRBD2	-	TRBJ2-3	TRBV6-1	CASMFLRGGPDTQYF	TGTGCCAGCATGTTCCTGCGGGGAGGGCCGGATACGCAGTATTTT
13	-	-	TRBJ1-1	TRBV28	CASSFPANTEAFF	TGTGCCAGCAGTTTCCCCGCGAACACTGAAGCTTTCTTT
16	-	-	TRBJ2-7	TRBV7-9	CASSLEAWVSWDEQYF	TGTGCCAGCAGCTTAGAGGCGTGGGTTTCTTGGGACGAGCAGTACTTC
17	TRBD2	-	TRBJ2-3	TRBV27	CASSLRGASGITDTQYF	TGTGCCAGCAGTTTAAGAGGAGCTAGCGGGATCACAGATACGCAGTATTTT
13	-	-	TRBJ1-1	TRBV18	CASSPPKGTEAFF	TGTGCCAGCTCACCACCGAAGGGCACTGAAGCTTTCTTT
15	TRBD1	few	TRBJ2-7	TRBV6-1	CASRPPGQGTSEQYF	TGTGCCAGCAGACCCCCGGGACAGGGCACGTCCGAGCAGTACTTC
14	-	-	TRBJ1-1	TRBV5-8	CASSRRGMNTEAFF	TGTGCCAGCAGCCGACGGGGGATGAACACTGAAGCTTTCTTT
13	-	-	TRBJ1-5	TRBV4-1	CASSQVGDQPQHF	TGCGCCAGCAGCCAAGTGGGGGATCAGCCCCAGCATTTT
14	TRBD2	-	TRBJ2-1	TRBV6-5	CASSYGTSVNEQFF	TGTGCCAGCAGTTACGGGACTAGCGTGAATGAGCAGTTCTTC
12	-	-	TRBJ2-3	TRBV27	CASSLDLQNYYF	TGTGCCAGCAGTTTGGACCTGCAAAACTATTATTTT
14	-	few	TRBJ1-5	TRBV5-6	CASSGRGSNQPQHF	TGTGCCAGCAGCGGCAGGGGAAGCAATCAGCCCCAGCATTTT
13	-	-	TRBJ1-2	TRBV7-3	CASSSTQGYGYTF	TGTGCCAGCAGCTCAACACAGGGATATGGCTACACCTTC
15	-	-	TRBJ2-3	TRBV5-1	CASSLEASSTDTQYF	TGCGCCAGCAGCTTGGAGGCCAGCAGCACAGATACGCAGTATTTT
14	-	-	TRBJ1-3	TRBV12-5	CASGSGSSGNTIYF	TGTGCTAGTGGTTCGGGTAGTTCTGGAAACACCATATATTTT
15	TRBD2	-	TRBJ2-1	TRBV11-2	CASSLLSGDNNEQFF	TGTGCCAGCAGCTTACTTAGCGGGGACAACAATGAGCAGTTCTTC
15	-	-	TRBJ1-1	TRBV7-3	CASSLTAGKNTEAFF	TGTGCCAGCAGCTTAACGGCAGGGAAGAACACTGAAGCTTTCTTT
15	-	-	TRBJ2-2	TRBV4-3	CASSQDWGAGGELFF	TGCGCCAGCAGCCAAGATTGGGGGGCTGGCGGGGAGCTGTTTTTT
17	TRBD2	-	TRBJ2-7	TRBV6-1	CASSEAALAGSSYEQYF	TGTGCCAGCAGTGAAGCGGCCCTAGCGGGCAGCTCCTACGAGCAGTACTTC
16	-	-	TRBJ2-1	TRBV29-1	CSERDRTDPPYNEQFF	TGCAGCGAAAGAGACCGGACGGACCCTCCCTACAATGAGCAGTTCTTC
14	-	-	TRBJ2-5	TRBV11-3	CASTTQGVQETQYF	TGTGCCAGCACCACCCAGGGAGTCCAAGAGACCCAGTACTTC
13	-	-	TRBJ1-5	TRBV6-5	CASRYSANQPQHF	TGTGCCAGCAGATACAGCGCCAATCAGCCCCAGCATTTT
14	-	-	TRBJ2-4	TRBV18	CASSPLTGVNIQYF	TGTGCCAGCTCACCACTTACCGGTGTGAACATTCAGTACTTC
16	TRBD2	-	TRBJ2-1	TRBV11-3	CASSQGGLAGLNEQFF	TGTGCCAGCAGCCAGGGGGGTCTAGCGGGGCTCAATGAGCAGTTCTTC
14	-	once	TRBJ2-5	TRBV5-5	CASSLAWGPETQYF	TGTGCCAGCAGCTTGGCGTGGGGACCAGAGACCCAGTACTTC
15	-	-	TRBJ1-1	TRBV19	CASSMGPGRSTEAFF	TGTGCCAGTAGTATGGGCCCAGGGCGAAGCACTGAAGCTTTCTTT
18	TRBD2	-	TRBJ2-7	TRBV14	CASSHPGTSGSSPYEQYF	TGTGCCAGCAGCCACCCAGGTACTAGCGGGAGCAGCCCCTACGAGCAGTACTTC
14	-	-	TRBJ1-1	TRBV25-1	CASSEYSESPEAFF	TGTGCCAGCAGTGAATATAGCGAATCCCCTGAAGCTTTCTTT
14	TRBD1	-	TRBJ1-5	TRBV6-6	CASRGTGGNQPQHF	TGTGCCAGCAGGGGGACAGGAGGTAATCAGCCCCAGCATTTT
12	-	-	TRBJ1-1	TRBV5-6	CASSFSNTEAFF	TGTGCCAGCAGCTTTTCGAACACTGAAGCTTTCTTT
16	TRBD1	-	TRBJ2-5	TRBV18	CASSPSRQGHQETQYF	TGTGCCAGCTCACCATCGCGACAGGGCCACCAAGAGACCCAGTACTTC
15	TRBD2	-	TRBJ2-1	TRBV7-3	CASSPRLAGDNEQFF	TGTGCCAGCAGCCCGCGACTAGCGGGAGACAATGAGCAGTTCTTC
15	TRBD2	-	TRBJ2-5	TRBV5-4	CASSSGLASQETQYF	TGTGCCAGCAGCTCGGGACTAGCGTCCCAAGAGACCCAGTACTTC
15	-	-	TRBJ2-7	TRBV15	CATSRDPTGGYEQYF	TGTGCCACCAGCAGAGATCCGACAGGCGGGTACGAGCAGTACTTC
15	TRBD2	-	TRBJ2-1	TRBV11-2	CASSFIWTSDFEQFF	TGTGCCAGCAGCTTTATTTGGACTAGCGATTTTGAGCAGTTCTTC
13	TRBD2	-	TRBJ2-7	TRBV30	CAWNTGTSYEQYF	TGTGCCTGGAACACCGGGACTAGTTACGAGCAGTACTTC
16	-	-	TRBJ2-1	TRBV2	CASSVRQGLSYNEQFF	TGTGCCAGCAGTGTTAGGCAGGGCCTCTCCTACAATGAGCAGTTCTTC
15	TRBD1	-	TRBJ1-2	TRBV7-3	CASSSWRQGADGYTF	TGTGCCAGCAGCTCCTGGCGACAGGGGGCTGACGGCTACACCTTC
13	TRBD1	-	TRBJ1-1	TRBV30	CAWMDRANTEAFF	TGTGCCTGGATGGACAGGGCGAACACTGAAGCCTTCTTT
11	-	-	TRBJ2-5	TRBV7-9	CASSWQETQYF	TGTGCCAGCAGCTGGCAAGAGACCCAGTACTTC
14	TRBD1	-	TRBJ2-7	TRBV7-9	CASSSGTGVYEQYF	TGTGCCAGCAGTTCCGGGACAGGGGTCTACGAGCAGTACTTC
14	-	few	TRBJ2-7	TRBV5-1	CASSLVSRDHEQYF	TGCGCCAGCAGCTTGGTATCCAGGGACCACGAGCAGTACTTC